This TCR beta chain originates from a study of tumor and adjacent non-tumor tissue in lung cancer (dated by TCRdb to between 2018 and 2020). With regard to the full study: Of the cohort, eleven to twelve patients had adenocarcinoma, 2 had squamous cell carcinoma and 1 had small cell lung cancer. TCRbeta CDR3 sequencing was performed on roughly 32 paired specimens, with one tumor sample and one normal lung sample collected per patient. Sequencing produced 100 million to 150 million productive TCRbeta reads in total, an average of approximately 4 million reads per sample. The study compared bulk TCRbeta repertoires from lung tumor tissue and matched distant non-tumor lung tissue of some 14 lung cancer patients. Ages among the roughly 15 patients ranged from about 30 to 85 years, there were ten or so men and 5 women, and disease was at TNM stage I to III. Overall study outcomes, separate from this receptor: Tumor tissue showed significantly higher TCR diversity (inverse Simpson) than normal lung tissue, at around 450 vs 150 (P = 0.0075, Mann-Whitney U test). The methods do not name the sequencing platform or mention unique molecular identifiers. Because peripheral blood was not sequenced, the blood TCRbeta repertoires of the lung cancer patients in the study went unexamined. TCR diversity was significantly higher in younger patients, and higher tumor TCR diversity was associated with shorter overall and disease-free survival. With only around 16 patients in the cohort, the authors noted that larger samples and more detailed clinical data are needed. A significantly larger cumulative share of the repertoire was made up by the top 100 clones in normal lung than in tumor tissue.

Comment on this clonotype: There is no known antigen for this receptor. There are no base qualities to consult, and no much larger clone falls within one base.

The library relied on multiplex PCR. The sample was run on an Illumina HiSeq 2500. TCRbeta libraries were constructed through three rounds of nested PCR with primers (Table S4) according to protocols modified from ARM-PCR. PCR products of 200-500 bp were gel-excised and purified with the QIAquick gel extraction kit before sequencing. The study's processing was this. Trimmomatic was used to clean the reads, FLASH was used to merge the reads into complete CDR3 sequences, and MiTCR was used to assign the reads to V(D)J germline segments. Clonal diversity was calculated as the inverse Simpson's index using VDJtools. A read counted as productive if the sequence was in-frame and lacked a premature stop codon. In-frame beta chains were kept once TCRdb had trimmed the public reads at Q25 with fastp and called clones with MiXCR. Every distinct CDR3 protein forms one entry, paired with its most common genes and DNA. These V and J calls derive from TCRdb rather than the authors' analysis. This sample is represented by 200,000 to 250,000 distinct CDR3 sequences; 60% to 75% of them were singletons. In total, the top ten clones hold approximately 25% of the sample.

The trim is 8 bases for V and 0 bases for J, with a gap of 16 bases between the germline ends. CDR1 and CDR2, per the germline V gene, are SGHNT and YENEEA. Inclusive of the bounding cysteine and phenylalanine, the CDR3 is 15 residues long. Only the CDR3 portion is preserved as DNA: 45 bases, with reading frame beginning at the first base. RNA was isolated from bulk, unsorted tissue, and RNA quality was assessed with a NanoDrop ND-1000 and an Agilent 2100. Donors were newly diagnosed lung cancer patients admitted for thoracic surgery in China between August and November 2014, without prior chemotherapy. Patients with previous radiotherapy or chemotherapy, or with another concurrent cancer, were excluded from the study. Pieces of surgical tissue measuring about 1-2 cm3 were kept in RNAlater solution and stored at -80 degrees C until use.

Input material: lung tumor tissue. The sequence derives from a man between 60 and 75 years old with non-small cell lung cancer. The V and J genes are TRBV11-3 and TRBJ1-1; the D gene is possibly TRBD1, with 5 bases matching. CDR3 reads: CASRSRTWMNTEAFF. The DNA is TGTGCCAGCCGCTCGAGGACATGGATGAACACTGAAGCTTTCTTT.